A single T cell receptor (beta chain) is shown here with its context. The sample originates from a study of blood T cell repertoires in COVID-19. Study summary: Samples representing acute and convalescent COVID-19 were sourced from the United States, Italy and Spain. Nucleic acid was either cDNA or gDNA, and it came from T cells, B-cell-depleted T cells, or PBMCs.

Here immunoSEQ multiplex PCR was the method, and the copy in TCRdb shows in-frame clones only, minus some. Of fewer than 300,000 clones in the sample, 80% to 95% were seen once. The CDR3 is 15 amino acids. V shed 5 bases and J 4 bases; nucleotides not matched to a gene: 8. CDR1 MDHEN and CDR2 SYDVKM come from the germline V gene. Recovered status in Cohort 3 required two negative PCRs, clearance, or symptom resolution. The sequence was obtained from a woman in her 30s who had recovered from COVID-19. Sequencing was performed on PBMCs or T cells enriched from blood (not recorded which). The chain couples TRBV28 to TRBJ2-7, with TRBD1 identical over 10 bases. CDR3 in DNA: TGTGCCAGCAGTATCCCCGGGACAGGGGCGTACGAGCAGTACTTC. Encoded protein: CASSIPGTGAYEQYF. The full variable domain, in which reference TRBV28 and TRBJ2-7 provide the parts outside the CDR3, is DVKVTQSSRYLVKRTGEKVFLECVQDMDHENMFWYRQDPGLGLRLIYFSYDVKMKEKGDIPEGYSVSREKKERFSLILESASTNQTSMYLCASSIPGTGAYEQYFGPGTRLTVT.